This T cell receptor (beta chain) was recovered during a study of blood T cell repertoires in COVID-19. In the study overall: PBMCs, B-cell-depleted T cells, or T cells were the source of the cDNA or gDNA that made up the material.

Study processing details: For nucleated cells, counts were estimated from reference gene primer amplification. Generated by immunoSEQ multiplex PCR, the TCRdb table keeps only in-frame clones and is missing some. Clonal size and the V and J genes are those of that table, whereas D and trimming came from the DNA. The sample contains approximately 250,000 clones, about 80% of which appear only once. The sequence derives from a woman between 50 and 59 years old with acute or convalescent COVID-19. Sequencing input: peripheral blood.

This CDR3 reads CASTRGQAGEAFF. DNA for the CDR3: TGTGCCAGCACCAGGGGACAGGCGGGTGAAGCTTTCTTT. This rearrangement joins TRBV6-5 to TRBJ1-1; TRBD1 aligns across 8 bases. The CDR3 has 13 residues. CDR1 and CDR2 from the germline V gene are MNHEY and SVGAGI. V lost 7 bases and J lost 7; bases outside the gene matches: 8.